One sample yielded the 8 T cell receptor beta chains listed below, sequenced in a study of T cell changes during pregnancy in multiple sclerosis. The data were produced by immunoSEQ multiplex PCR, yet TCRdb's version contains in-frame clones alone and is incomplete. This sample has 35,000 to 55,000 clones, with 85% to 95% found just once. The material sequenced was CD8+ T cells from peripheral blood mononuclear cells, taken after pregnancy. The receptors were sampled from a female donor with multiple sclerosis, enrolled in a pregnancy study.

The genes are TRBV6-6 and TRBJ1-1; D gene uncertain. V lost 5 bases and J lost 1, with 11 bases in between. Germline V lookup: CDR1 MNHNY, CDR2 SVGAGI (reference sequence). This CDR3 contains 14 residues. CDR3 nucleotide sequence: TGTGCCAGCAGTCCCGGAGGAGAGAACACTGAAGCTTTCTTT. Protein: CASSPGGENTEAFF.

This clone was found once. The genes are TRBV6-5 and TRBJ2-3; 9 nucleotides line up with TRBD2. The CDR3 has 16 residues. The germline V gene encodes CDR1 MNHEY and CDR2 SVGAGI. J was trimmed by 2 bases and V by 2 bases; bases with no gene match: 5. CDR3: CASSYEKRGVTDTQYF. The CDR3 bases are TGTGCCAGCAGTTACGAGAAGCGGGGGGTCACAGATACGCAGTATTTT.

The chain recombines TRBV4-2 with TRBJ1-1; 8 bases match TRBD1. The trim removed 5 bases at V and 8 bases at J, leaving 10 bases unmatched. Looked up from germline, CDR1 is LGHNA and CDR2 is YNFKEQ. This CDR3 spans 14 amino acids. CDR3 DNA sequence: TGTGCCAGCAGCTTTAGACTGGGACAGGCCGAAGCTTTCTTT. Translation gives CASSFRLGQAEAFF.

The V and J genes are TRBV12-2 and TRBJ2-7; the tabulated D call, TRBD2, remains unverified against the DNA. TRBV12-2 is designated a pseudogene. The CDR3 loop spans 17 amino acids. CDR3 bases: TGTGCAAGTCGCTTCCGGTCATTTAGGACTAAAAACTACGAGCAGTACTTC. Encoded protein: CASRFRSFRTKNYEQYF.

The V gene is TRBV27, the J gene TRBJ1-5, with D possibly TRBD1 on 5 matching bases. Trimming removed 4 bases at V and 11 bases at J, with 18 bases between. This CDR3 contains 14 residues. The germline gives CDR1 MNHEY, CDR2 SMNVEV (reference sequence). The CDR3, as DNA: TGTGCCAGCAGTTCCTCGGGGGGGGGAGGGACCCAGCATTTT. Translated: CASSSSGGGGTQHF.

The J gene is TRBJ2-7, the V gene TRBV20-1; no firm D call. V was clipped by 0 bases and J by 7 bases, with 7 bases between them. Germline values: CDR1 DFQATT, CDR2 SNEGSKA (reference sequence). The CDR3 contains 11 residues. Here the CDR3 DNA reads TGCAGTGCTAGAGATATCCAGGAGCAGTACTTC. As protein: CSARDIQEQYF.

This chain connects TRBV13 to TRBJ2-1, with 9 bases fitting TRBD2. The CDR3 is 17 residues long. The junction had 14 bases not matched to a gene; V was cut back by 5 bases and J by 6 bases. The germline gives CDR1 PRHDT, CDR2 FYEKMQ (reference sequence). The CDR3 loop is CASSRPPGLAGPNEQFF. For the CDR3, the DNA is TGTGCCAGCAGCCGACCTCCGGGTCTAGCGGGGCCCAATGAGCAGTTCTTC.

This rearrangement joins TRBV9 to TRBJ2-3, with 7 bases that match TRBD1. From germline, CDR1 is SGDLS and CDR2 YYNGEE. Germline trimming cut 3 bases from V and 2 bases from J; bases unmatched to any gene: 12. CDR3 length: 17 amino acids. CDR3 region: CASSGTTGSLDTDTQYF. The CDR3, as DNA: TGTGCCAGCAGCGGAACGACAGGGAGTTTGGACACAGATACGCAGTATTTT. Together with reference TRBV9 and TRBJ2-3, the CDR3 gives the full variable domain: DSGVTQTPKHLITATGQRVTLRCSPRSGDLSVYWYQQSLDQGLQFLIQYYNGEERAKGNILERFSAQQFPDLHSELNLSSLELGDSALYFCASSGTTGSLDTDTQYFGPGTRLTVL.